A selection of T cell receptor gamma chains follows, all from one sample in a study of intestinal T cells in coeliac disease. TCRdb redid the clone calls on the multiplex PCR reads with CATT. The sample has roughly 970 gamma-chain clones, 45% to 55% seen once. The sample taken for sequencing was a duodenal biopsy. Source of these receptors: a human donor with celiac disease. CDR3s include the opening cysteine and the closing phenylalanine or tryptophan.

TRGV8	TRGJP2	CATWAQVGRYLSDWIKTF
TRGV4	TRGJ1/TRGJ2	CATWDGGKKLF
TRGV8	TRGJ1/TRGJ2	CAPGISRLWKKLF
TRGV10	TRGJP1	CATQYTTGWFKIF
TRGV8	TRGJP2	CAPGNHKSSDWIKTF
TRGV3	TRGJ1/TRGJ2	CATWDRPRYKKLF
TRGV8	TRGJ1/TRGJ2	CATWDRRNYYKKLF
TRGV4	TRGJP1	CATWDGPRPTGWFKIF
TRGV2	TRGJ1/TRGJ2	CATWDGPYKKLF
TRGV10	TRGJP1	CAAWVGGSKIF
TRGV4	TRGJ1/TRGJ2	CATWIKKLF
TRGV3	TRGJ1/TRGJ2	CATWDRPWVYKKLF
TRGV10	TRGJ1/TRGJ2	CAAWDYFYKKLF
TRGV10	TRGJP1	CAAWVPQDTGWFKIF
TRGV3	TRGJ1/TRGJ2	CATWDRPEKLF